The rows below give T cell receptor beta chains drawn from one sample of a study of blood T cells in healthy people across ages. TCRdb re-analysed the 5' RACE reads in MiXCR, keeping a single row per CDR3 protein. Here the sample spans just under 750,000 distinct CDR3 sequences, approximately 22% being singletons. Sequencing used blood. These receptors were collected from a man between 65 and 79 years old in good health. Both conserved end residues are part of each CDR3. The D gene is left open where the match is weak. For some rows the clone size is stated as once, few or many, or as a class when expanded; others skip it.

>TRBD1|TRBV4-1|TRBJ2-5|few
CASSHTWDSQETQYF
TGCGCCAGCAGCCACACGTGGGACAGCCAAGAGACCCAGTACTTC
>NA|TRBV28|TRBJ2-3|once
CASSLPGSTGTQYF
TGTGCCAGCAGTTTACCAGGGAGCACAGGTACGCAGTATTTT
>NA|TRBV7-2|TRBJ2-3|NA
CASSFSAAGSTDTQYF
TGTGCCAGCAGCTTTAGTGCCGCGGGATCCACAGATACGCAGTATTTT
>NA|TRBV5-1|TRBJ2-1|few
CASSADKSSYNEQFF
TGCGCCAGCAGCGCGGACAAGAGCTCCTACAATGAGCAGTTCTTC
>NA|TRBV2|TRBJ1-1|NA
CASSESRQSNTEAFF
TGTGCCAGCAGTGAATCTCGACAAAGCAACACTGAAGCTTTCTTT
>NA|TRBV28|TRBJ2-1|NA
CASSLMQSSYNEQFF
TGTGCCAGCAGTTTAATGCAGTCTTCCTACAATGAGCAGTTCTTC
>NA|TRBV6-2/TRBV6-3|TRBJ2-1|NA
CASSLLREISEQFF
TGTGCCAGCAGCCTTCTCAGGGAGATAAGTGAGCAGTTCTTC
>TRBD2|TRBV12-3/TRBV12-4|TRBJ2-7|NA
CASTTSGAPREQYF
TGTGCCAGCACTACTAGCGGGGCCCCTCGGGAGCAGTACTTC
>TRBD2|TRBV7-6|TRBJ2-1|few
CASSWTSGPSRSSYNEQFF
TGTGCCAGCAGCTGGACTAGCGGGCCAAGTCGGTCCTCCTACAATGAGCAGTTCTTC
>NA|TRBV13|TRBJ2-3|few
CASSLVGGSITDTQYF
TGTGCCAGCAGCTTAGTTGGTGGGAGTATTACAGATACGCAGTATTTT
>NA|TRBV3-1|TRBJ1-5|few
CASSPSRQPQHF
TGTGCCAGCAGCCCATCCCGGCAGCCCCAGCATTTT
>NA|TRBV28|TRBJ2-1|NA
CASRDGGSYNEQFF
TGTGCCAGCAGAGACGGGGGTTCCTACAATGAGCAGTTCTTC
>NA|TRBV2|TRBJ1-4|few
CASSESPNNEKLFF
TGTGCCAGCAGTGAATCCCCTAATAATGAAAAACTGTTTTTT
>NA|TRBV24-1|TRBJ2-3|few
CATSDYREHTQYF
TGTGCCACCAGTGACTACAGGGAACATACGCAGTATTTT
>NA|TRBV29-1|TRBJ2-5|few
CSVRDGTQYF
TGCAGCGTCAGGGACGGGACCCAGTACTTC
>NA|TRBV2|TRBJ1-1|NA
CASSEPMGAIDTEAFF
TGTGCCAGCAGTGAACCTATGGGGGCTATCGACACTGAAGCTTTCTTT
>NA|TRBV27|TRBJ2-1|few
CASSLTTLYNEQFF
TGTGCCAGCAGTTTGACTACTCTGTACAATGAGCAGTTCTTC
>TRBD1|TRBV20-1|TRBJ2-3|few
CSAPKYGTGSTDTQYF
TGCAGTGCTCCAAAATACGGGACAGGGAGCACAGATACGCAGTATTTT
>TRBD1|TRBV2|TRBJ2-5|few
CASSNRGRQETQYF
TGTGCCAGCAGCAACAGGGGGCGACAAGAGACCCAGTACTTC
>NA|TRBV28|TRBJ2-7|few
CASSLRAAPLEQYF
TGTGCCAGCAGTTTGCGGGCAGCCCCCCTGGAGCAGTACTTC
>TRBD2|TRBV7-9|TRBJ2-1|once
CASSLLFSGGTYNEQFF
TGTGCCAGCAGCTTACTTTTCAGCGGGGGTACCTACAATGAGCAGTTCTTC
>NA|TRBV12-3/TRBV12-4|TRBJ2-3|NA
CASILRQGADTQYF
TGTGCCAGCATTCTCCGCCAGGGAGCAGATACGCAGTATTTT
>TRBD2|TRBV5-1|TRBJ2-3|NA
CASSQPPAGGLGDTQYF
TGCGCCAGCAGCCAACCCCCCGCGGGAGGGCTCGGAGATACGCAGTATTTT
>TRBD2|TRBV14|TRBJ2-1|few
CASSPPWSLAGGPGDEQFF
TGTGCCAGCAGCCCTCCTTGGTCGCTAGCGGGAGGGCCTGGTGATGAGCAGTTCTTC
>NA|TRBV12-3/TRBV12-4|TRBJ1-2|NA
CASSFVRAYGYTF
TGTGCCAGCAGTTTTGTCAGGGCGTATGGCTACACCTTC
>TRBD1|TRBV11-2|TRBJ1-3|NA
CASSSLRDRGIGKSSGNTIYF
TGTGCCAGCAGCTCCCTCCGGGACAGGGGAATCGGGAAGAGCTCTGGAAACACCATATATTTT
>NA|TRBV12-3/TRBV12-4|TRBJ2-3|NA
CASSSAGTSGDTQYF
TGTGCCAGCAGTTCGGCCGGGACTTCAGGAGATACGCAGTATTTT
>NA|TRBV21-1|TRBJ2-1|NA
CASGLEAGGSYNEQFF
TGTGCCAGCGGACTAGAAGCGGGAGGTTCCTACAATGAGCAGTTCTTC
>NA|TRBV27|TRBJ2-1|NA
CASSLDGFNEQFF
TGTGCCAGCAGTTTAGACGGTTTCAATGAGCAGTTCTTC
>NA|TRBV4-3|TRBJ1-4|NA
CASSQGFQARAATNEKLFF
TGCGCCAGCAGCCAAGGGTTCCAGGCACGGGCAGCAACTAATGAAAAACTGTTTTTT
>NA|TRBV30|TRBJ1-1|NA
CAWSEVAGTTEAFF
TGTGCCTGGAGTGAAGTGGCAGGGACTACTGAAGCTTTCTTT
>NA|TRBV18|TRBJ2-3|many
CASSPLGDTQYF
TGTGCCAGCAGCCCGCTCGGAGATACGCAGTATTTT
>TRBD1|TRBV19|TRBJ2-1|NA
CASSIVAGGNYEQFF
TGTGCCAGTAGTATCGTCGCAGGGGGTAATTATGAGCAGTTCTTC
>NA|TRBV29-1|TRBJ1-4|NA
CSGKASPNEKLFF
TGCAGCGGGAAAGCTTCACCTAATGAAAAACTGTTTTTT
>NA|TRBV12-3/TRBV12-4|TRBJ1-4|few
CASSKPAEKLFF
TGTGCCAGCAGTAAACCTGCAGAAAAACTGTTTTTT
>TRBD1|TRBV28|TRBJ2-5|NA
CATSQGGARETQYF
TGTGCCACCTCCCAAGGGGGCGCGAGGGAGACCCAGTACTTC
>NA|TRBV7-9|TRBJ1-6|NA
CASSWENSPLHF
TGTGCCAGCAGCTGGGAGAATTCACCCCTCCACTTT
>NA|TRBV6-5|TRBJ1-1|NA
CASSYSIQANTEAFF
TGTGCCAGCAGTTACTCGATCCAGGCTAACACTGAAGCTTTCTTT
>NA|TRBV6-5|TRBJ2-7|few
CASGRGLDEQYF
TGTGCCAGCGGTAGGGGTTTGGACGAGCAGTACTTC
>TRBD2|TRBV20-1|TRBJ2-3|few
CSGTRGDTQYF
TGCAGTGGGACTAGGGGAGATACGCAGTATTTT
>NA|TRBV3-1|TRBJ1-4|few
CASSQDRPATNEKLFF
TGTGCCAGCAGCCAAGATCGACCCGCAACTAATGAAAAACTGTTTTTT
>NA|TRBV7-9|TRBJ2-1|NA
CASSLVAPQFF
TGTGCCAGCAGCTTAGTGGCGCCGCAGTTCTTC
>NA|TRBV29-1|TRBJ2-5|many
CSVEDPGETQYF
TGCAGCGTTGAAGATCCCGGAGAGACCCAGTACTTC
>NA|TRBV20-1|TRBJ2-3|many
CSAIKPSVRTDTQYF
TGCAGTGCTATTAAACCTAGCGTTCGCACAGATACGCAGTATTTT
>NA|TRBV29-1|TRBJ2-3|NA
CSVAREGGTDTQYF
TGCAGCGTTGCCAGGGAAGGGGGCACAGATACGCAGTATTTT
>NA|TRBV2|TRBJ1-1|few
CASKDQNTEAFF
TGTGCCAGCAAAGATCAGAACACTGAAGCTTTCTTT
>NA|TRBV11-2|TRBJ2-3|NA
CASSSPGRTDTQYF
TGTGCCAGCAGCTCTCCGGGACGAACAGATACGCAGTATTTT
>NA|TRBV5-8|TRBJ2-1|few
CASSFLVEQFF
TGTGCCAGCAGCTTCTTGGTTGAGCAGTTCTTC
>TRBD1|TRBV20-1|TRBJ2-1|NA
CSARVPGQGPYNEQFF
TGCAGTGCTAGGGTCCCGGGACAGGGTCCCTACAATGAGCAGTTCTTC
>NA|TRBV6-6|TRBJ2-1|NA
CASSQPDSGEQFF
TGTGCCAGCAGTCAGCCGGACTCGGGGGAGCAGTTCTTC
>NA|TRBV18|TRBJ1-6|few
CASSPDGAQNNSPLHF
TGTGCCAGCTCACCGGACGGGGCGCAGAATAATTCACCCCTCCACTTT
>NA|TRBV7-7|TRBJ2-2|NA
CASSQRPITGELFF
TGTGCCAGCAGCCAACGACCTATCACCGGGGAGCTGTTTTTT